These T cell receptor beta chains were read from a single sample in a study of cytomegalovirus exposure and HLA in healthy donors. Sequencing used immunoSEQ multiplex PCR; TCRdb keeps in-frame clones, though not all of them. The table includes roughly 150,000 clones, around two thirds detected once. Sequencing was done on a sample of PBMCs. The source is a man aged 30 to 39 in good health and CMV-seropositive. CDR3s include the opening cysteine and the closing phenylalanine or tryptophan. The order of the fields is J gene, D gene, clone size, V gene, CDR3 protein, CDR3 DNA. The D gene is left open where the match is weak. Expanded clones are given a class, and other clones once, few, many or no size at all.

>TRBJ2-1|TRBD2|few|TRBV10-3
CATLAGAYNEQFF
TGTGCCACCTTAGCGGGAGCCTACAATGAGCAGTTCTTC
>TRBJ1-2|-|-|TRBV28
CASTTAGIYGYTF
TGTGCCAGCACCACTGCCGGGATCTATGGCTACACCTTC
>TRBJ1-2|-|-|TRBV6-5
CASSYRAELRDGYTF
TGTGCCAGCAGTTACCGTGCGGAGCTGCGAGATGGCTACACCTTC
>TRBJ1-1|-|-|TRBV7-9
CSSSLTQGSTEAFF
TGTTCCAGCAGCTTAACTCAGGGCAGCACTGAAGCTTTCTTT
>TRBJ2-7|-|-|TRBV7-9
CASSLGGDNTYEQYF
TGTGCCAGCAGCTTAGGAGGGGACAACACCTACGAGCAGTACTTC
>TRBJ1-2|TRBD1|-|TRBV19
CASSTGTGGILPHGYTF
TGTGCCAGTAGCACCGGGACAGGGGGGATCTTGCCCCATGGCTACACCTTC
>TRBJ2-1|TRBD2|-|TRBV19
CASSVTPGTSGRFEQFF
TGTGCCAGTAGTGTGACGCCCGGGACTAGCGGGAGGTTTGAGCAGTTCTTC
>TRBJ1-4|-|few|TRBV7-9
CASSPGTRDEKLFF
TGTGCCAGCAGTCCCGGGACACGGGATGAAAAACTGTTTTTT
>TRBJ1-5|-|-|TRBV7-9
CASSSLWGGLWQPQHF
TGTGCCAGCAGCTCGCTTTGGGGGGGGCTATGGCAGCCCCAGCATTTT
>TRBJ2-1|TRBD2|-|TRBV19
CASSGSPGTSGEYNEQFF
TGTGCCAGTAGTGGATCCCCCGGGACTAGCGGGGAGTACAATGAGCAGTTCTTC